Sequencing of this T cell receptor beta chain was carried out in a study of STAT5B mutations in CD4+ large granular lymphocyte leukemia. General study points: TRBV06-family usage was enriched in top patient clones (8/27) versus controls (2/35). Without putative leukemic clones, patient CD4-sorted repertoires remained more clonal than healthy CD4+ repertoires. Data were not HLA-matched across samples.

Note on this clone: Its antigen is unknown.

Method: immunoSEQ multiplex PCR; TCRdb's copy keeps in-frame clones and lacks some. The data show about 37,000 clones, with approximately 90% seen just once and 3% to 4% held by the top ten. The CDR3 contains 16 residues. The germline V gene has CDR1 SGHAT and CDR2 FQDESV (reference sequence). J was trimmed by 3 bases and V by 4 bases; bases with no gene match: 8. Controls came from buffy coats of healthy blood donors. The TCR originated in a human donor in good health. Input material: CD4+ T cells from blood buffy coats. This rearrangement joins TRBV11-1 to TRBJ2-2; 7 bases agree with TRBD1. The CDR3 DNA reads TGTGCCAGCAGCTCAAATCCCGGGACAGACACCGGGGAGCTGTTTTTT. Translation gives CASSSNPGTDTGELFF. Filled out from reference TRBV11-1 and TRBJ2-2, the complete variable domain reads EAEVAQSPRYKITEKSQAVAFWCDPISGHATLYWYRQILGQGPELLVQFQDESVVDDSQLPKDRFSAERLKGVDSTLKIQPAELGDSAMYLCASSSNPGTDTGELFFGEGSRLTVL.